This T cell receptor (beta chain) was profiled in a study of cytomegalovirus exposure and HLA in healthy donors. Study results and caveats: Within an earlier analysis, most TCR beta V segments proved productive either about 87% or about 30% of the time. An analysis that was carried out later associated 16,951 TCR beta sequences with HLA alleles at 0.05 false discovery rate. Clonal expansion was found to be greater in HLA-associated TCR beta chains than in equally common others in a later analysis.

As regards this clone: Its antigen remains unidentified.

Germline CDR1 is GTSNPN and CDR2 is SVGIG (reference sequence). The V and J ends lost 1 base and 5 bases respectively, with 10 bases between them. CDR3 length equals 13 residues. PCR involved 60 Vbeta and 13 Jbeta primers. TCRdb's copy holds only in-frame clones and misses some; the assay was immunoSEQ multiplex PCR. This sample contains about 150,000 clones. Specimen: PBMCs. The clonotype originates from a woman in her forties or fifties in good health and CMV-seronegative. This chain links TRBV30 with TRBJ2-3, with unresolved D. CDR3: CAWSARPGDTQYF. The CDR3 bases are TGTGCCTGGAGTGCCCGCCCAGGAGATACGCAGTATTTT.